This T cell receptor (beta chain) was recovered during a study of Ad26.COV2.S vaccination and SARS-CoV-2 variants. Background on the study: Donor was assigned to the Ad26.COV2.S arm of trial COV1001. Intramuscular Ad26.COV2.S doses were given once or twice, 56 days apart. Study results and limitations: Whether participants received vaccine or placebo, their non-spike TCR breadth was similar. The TCR-based breadth and depth measures might underestimate overall T cell responses.

Assay used: immunoSEQ multiplex PCR; TCRdb lists only in-frame clones, some missing. This sample yields some 250,000 clones, of which 70% to 90% are seen a single time; about 11% belongs to the top ten. Treatment meaning: over 15 received Ad26.COV2.S at low or high dose, single or two shots; 5 received placebo; per-sample allocation not given. Day 63 after the first injection of vaccine or placebo was the sampling time. As for this clone: No antigen is known for it.

This CDR3 spans 15 amino acids. The V gene end was trimmed by 5 bases and the J gene end by 5 bases; junction bases not matched to a gene: 10. Looked up from germline, CDR1 is SGHRS and CDR2 is YFSETQ. The V call is TRBV5-1, the J call TRBJ2-7; 10 bases line up with TRBD1. This material consisted of peripheral blood, taken in a trial of Ad26.COV2.S vaccine versus placebo. The receptor comes from a person aged 18-60 years who received the Ad26.COV2.S COVID-19 vaccine or a placebo. CDR3 coding DNA: TGCGCCAGCAGTCCGAACTGGGACAGGGGACACGAGCAGTACTTC. This translates into CASSPNWDRGHEQYF.